This passage covers 26 T cell receptor beta chains from one sample sequenced in a study of response to subunit inactivated influenza vaccine. TCRdb processed the RT-PCR reads anew with MiXCR; each CDR3 protein has one entry. There are hundreds of thousands of distinct CDR3 sequences in the sample; 15% to 20% occur only once, and approximately 3% lies in the top ten. The material was CD4+ T cells sorted from PBMCs, obtained around 2 years after vaccination. These receptors all stem from a man aged 50-75 years who received an inactivated influenza vaccine.

The rearrangement uses TRBV12-3 or TRBV12-4 and TRBJ1-2; the D is unclear. V was pared by 5 bases and J by 5 bases, with 9 bases between. The CDR3 is 12 residues long. This chain's CDR3 is CASSVSGYGYTF. The CDR3 coding sequence is TGTGCCAGCAGTGTCAGTGGATATGGCTACACCTTC.

This clonotype was observed a few times. V usage is TRBV14 and J usage is TRBJ2-7; D is uncertain. Germline assignment: CDR1 SGHDN and CDR2 FVKESK. V lost 1 base and J 3 bases, leaving 7 bases between the germline ends. This CDR3 has 13 amino acids. The CDR3 loop is CASSQGVFYEQYF. CDR3 bases: TGTGCCAGCAGCCAAGGAGTTTTCTACGAGCAGTACTTC. The full variable domain, rest sourced from reference TRBV14 and TRBJ2-7, is EAGVTQFPSHSVIEKGQTVTLRCDPISGHDNLYWYRRVMGKEIKFLLHFVKESKQDESGMPNNRFLAERTGGTYSTLKVQPAELEDSGVYFCASSQGVFYEQYFGPGTRLTVT.

The V gene is TRBV5-1, the J gene TRBJ2-5, with unresolved D. Deletions cut 2 bases from V and 5 bases from J, with 7 bases between. Germline V gene data show CDR1 as SGHRS and CDR2 as YFSETQ. The CDR3 has 12 residues. CDR3: CASSFIGETQYF. CDR3 sequence (DNA): TGCGCCAGCAGCTTTATCGGGGAGACCCAGTACTTC.

The rearrangement uses TRBV7-9 and TRBJ1-3; D may be TRBD1 (5 bases). V gave up 5 bases and J gave up 9 bases, with 14 bases separating them. Germline V gene sequence: CDR1 SEHNR, CDR2 FQNEAQ (reference sequence). The CDR3 sequence is 13 residues long. CDR3 residues: CASSPDPGGTIYF. DNA for the CDR3: TGTGCCAGCAGCCCAGACCCCGGGGGCACCATATATTTT.

The chain combines TRBV2 with TRBJ2-4; D perhaps matches TRBD1 (5 bases). The germline gives CDR1 SNHLY, CDR2 FYNNEI. The CDR3 is made up of 11 amino acids. Trimming took 3 bases from V and 10 from J, leaving 7 bases between them. CDR3 loop: CASSDREIQYF. Here the CDR3 DNA reads TGTGCCAGCAGTGACAGGGAAATTCAGTACTTC.

This sequence joins TRBV12-3 or TRBV12-4 and TRBJ1-1; possibly TRBD1 for D (5 bases). The CDR3 extends over 14 amino acids. The V end lost 1 base, the J end lost 3 bases, and 9 bases lay between the germline ends. CDR3 nucleotide sequence: TGTGCCAGCAGTTTAGGGGGCCGGGACACTGAAGCTTTCTTT. Translating gives CASSLGGRDTEAFF.

This chain links TRBV6-6 with TRBJ1-1; tentative D call: TRBD1 (5 bases). The V and J ends lost 6 bases and 7 bases respectively, with 15 bases between them. Germline assignment: CDR1 MNHNY and CDR2 SVGAGI (reference sequence). The CDR3 spans 13 residues. DNA of the CDR3: TGTGCCAGCAGCCAACCCCGGGGACTTGAAGCTTTCTTT. Translation: CASSQPRGLEAFF.

This clonotype has more than one count but fewer than ten. This rearrangement joins TRBV12-3 or TRBV12-4 to TRBJ1-1, with D possibly TRBD1 on 6 matching bases. Trimming took 3 bases from V and 0 from J, leaving 14 bases between them. There are 16 residues in the CDR3. In DNA form, the CDR3 reads TGTGCCAGCAGTTTCGGGGGCAGCTACATGAACACTGAAGCTTTCTTT. Translation gives CASSFGGSYMNTEAFF.

The CDR3, as DNA: TGTGCCAGCAGCCAAGTGGGACAGGGGAGGTACGAGCAGTACTTC. Translating it yields CASSQVGQGRYEQYF. This chain links TRBV4-2 with TRBJ2-7; the match to TRBD1 covers 10 bases. Germline CDR1 reads LGHNA; CDR2 reads YNFKEQ. J lost 4 bases, V lost 1 base, and 4 bases had no gene match. The CDR3 spans 15 residues.

This clonotype was observed a few times. The chain joins TRBV6-2 or TRBV6-3 to TRBJ2-1; 15 bases fit TRBD2. V lost 5 bases, J lost 7 bases, and 6 bases stayed unmatched. Germline V gene lookup returns CDR1 MNHEY and CDR2 SVGEGT. The CDR3 totals 16 residues. CDR3 amino acids: CASSIWTSGRANEQFF. CDR3 coding DNA: TGTGCCAGCAGTATCTGGACTAGCGGGAGGGCGAATGAGCAGTTCTTC.

This chain joins TRBV7-9 and TRBJ2-1; perhaps TRBD2 as D (6 bases). Deletions cut 0 bases from V and 2 bases from J, with 11 bases between. The CDR3 extends over 16 amino acids. Germline CDR1 SEHNR, CDR2 FQNEAQ (reference sequence). The CDR3 DNA follows: TGTGCCAGCAGCTTAGCGGGGGGTTATCCCTACAATGAGCAGTTCTTC. As protein: CASSLAGGYPYNEQFF.

The V gene is TRBV12-3 or TRBV12-4, the J gene TRBJ1-5, with unresolved D. Trimming cost V 1 base and J 1 base, with 5 bases left between them. CDR3 size: 14 residues. For the CDR3, the DNA is TGTGCCAGCAGTTTAGTCGCCAGCAATCAGCCCCAGCATTTT. Encoded protein: CASSLVASNQPQHF.

This clonotype was counted a few times. The rearrangement joins TRBV6-5 to TRBJ2-2; the D is unclear. The CDR3 consists of 13 residues. From germline, CDR1 is MNHEY and CDR2 SVGAGI. With 2 bases removed from V and 7 bases from J, the gap between germline ends came to 8 bases. The CDR3 bases are TGTGCCAGCAGTTACAGGGTACACGGGGAGCTGTTTTTT. The encoded protein is CASSYRVHGELFF.

This chain joins TRBV20-1 and TRBJ2-3; D gene uncertain. V was trimmed by 1 base and J by 2 bases, leaving 1 base between them. The CDR3 extends over 11 amino acids. Germline CDR1 is DFQATT and CDR2 is SNEGSKA (reference sequence). DNA for the CDR3: TGCAGTGCTAGAGCCACAGATACGCAGTATTTT. As protein: CSARATDTQYF.

The CDR3 here is CASSLAERGTEAFF. DNA of the CDR3: TGTGCCAGCAGCTTAGCCGAAAGGGGCACTGAAGCTTTCTTT. This chain uses TRBV7-9 with TRBJ1-1, with D possibly being TRBD1 (5 bases). The germline V and J ends were trimmed by 0 bases and 4 bases, with 9 bases remaining between them. This CDR3 comprises 14 residues. Germline CDR1 SEHNR, CDR2 FQNEAQ (reference sequence).

Remarks on this clonotype: Relative to the germline gene, one junction end is altered; a read error may explain this. The J gene is TRBJ2-3, the V gene TRBV4-3, with D unresolved. The CDR3 is made up of 13 amino acids. Germline V gives CDR1 LGHNA, CDR2 YSLEER. The CDR3 nucleotides read TGCCCCAGCAGCCCAACGGAACGCAATACGCAGTATTTT. Amino acid sequence: CPSSPTERNTQYF.

The V call is TRBV7-2, the J call TRBJ2-1, with D perhaps TRBD1 (5 bases). V lost 1 base, J lost 8 bases, and 15 bases lay in between. Germline CDR1 and CDR2: SGHTA and FQGNSA. The CDR3 runs 15 residues. The CDR3 is CASSLGQGGGYEQFF. CDR3 nucleotides: TGTGCCAGCAGCTTAGGGCAGGGCGGTGGGTATGAGCAGTTCTTC.

The sample holds a few counts of this clonotype. The J gene is TRBJ2-7, the V gene TRBV28, with D possibly TRBD2 on 5 matching bases. Germline V gene lookup returns CDR1 MDHEN and CDR2 SYDVKM. This CDR3 region has 15 residues. V was clipped by 5 bases and J by 6 bases, with 20 bases between them. In DNA form, the CDR3 reads TGTGCCAGCAGTCCGCCCCCCGGGAACCCGGCCGAGCAGTACTTC. This gives the protein CASSPPPGNPAEQYF.

The chain carries TRBV6-5 and TRBJ1-2; 7 bases agree with TRBD1. V lost 6 bases and J lost 6; bases outside the gene matches: 4. The CDR3 totals 12 residues. Looked up from germline, CDR1 is MNHEY and CDR2 is SVGAGI. DNA of the CDR3: TGTGCCAGCAGACGACAGGGACATGGCTACACCTTC. Protein product: CASRRQGHGYTF.

The sample holds a few counts of this clonotype. The chain is built from TRBV7-8 and TRBJ1-1; D gene uncertain. CDR1 and CDR2 (germline): SGHVS, FQNEAQ. V was trimmed by 0 bases and J by 0 bases, leaving 11 bases between them. This CDR3 has 16 residues. For the CDR3, the DNA is TGTGCCAGCAGCTTAGCGAGTCGACTCTTGAACACTGAAGCTTTCTTT. This gives the protein CASSLASRLLNTEAFF.

Turning to this clonotype: One end of the junction fails to match germline, which may point to a read error. The chain combines TRBV5-1 with TRBJ2-5; a weak D match, TRBD2 (6 bases). This CDR3 comprises 14 residues. CDR1 is SGHRS and CDR2 is YFSETQ in the germline V gene. CDR3 coding DNA: TGCGCCAGGAGCTTGGGAGGAGTAGCAGAGACCCAGTACTTC. This translates into CARSLGGVAETQYF.

A few counts support this clonotype. V usage is TRBV4-2 and J usage is TRBJ1-3, with a weak D call TRBD1 (6 bases). The CDR3 is made up of 15 amino acids. Per the germline V gene, CDR1 is LGHNA and CDR2 is YNFKEQ. The ends were cut back, 0 bases at V and 4 bases at J, with 10 bases in the middle. CDR3 nucleotides: TGTGCCAGCAGCCAAGATCAGGGGCGAGGAAACACCATATATTTT. This translates into CASSQDQGRGNTIYF.

The chain is built from TRBV20-1 and TRBJ1-1; D is perhaps TRBD1 (6 bases). The CDR3 runs 13 residues. V was trimmed by 6 bases and J by 4 bases, leaving 15 bases between them. The germline gives CDR1 DFQATT, CDR2 SNEGSKA (reference sequence). CDR3 DNA: TGCAGTGCAGACAGGAATCCGGGCACTGAAGCTTTCTTT. Translation: CSADRNPGTEAFF.

This clonotype was seen more than once but under ten times. The rearrangement joins TRBV5-1 to TRBJ2-7; D not resolved. Trimming took 0 bases from V and 9 from J, leaving 13 bases between them. The CDR3 is made up of 13 amino acids. The germline V gene has CDR1 SGHRS and CDR2 YFSETQ. This CDR3 is CASSLAGRSLQYF. The CDR3 DNA reads as TGCGCCAGCAGCTTGGCGGGTAGGAGCCTGCAGTACTTC.

The rearrangement links TRBV3-1 to TRBJ1-5; TRBD1 matches at 10 bases. J lost 7 bases, V lost 2 bases, and 11 bases had no gene match. The CDR3 has 17 residues. Germline V gives CDR1 LGHDT, CDR2 YNNKEL (reference sequence). This chain's CDR3 is CASSQSTWTGGGQPQHF. CDR3 nucleotide sequence: TGTGCCAGCAGCCAATCCACGTGGACAGGGGGTGGACAGCCCCAGCATTTT.

The J gene is TRBJ1-1, the V gene TRBV5-1, with no clear D. CDR3 length: 14 amino acids. The germline V gene has CDR1 SGHRS and CDR2 YFSETQ. The V and J ends lost 5 bases and 0 bases respectively, with 11 bases between them. CDR3 region: CASRRTFLNTEAFF. In DNA form, the CDR3 reads TGCGCCAGCAGAAGGACTTTCCTGAACACTGAAGCTTTCTTT.